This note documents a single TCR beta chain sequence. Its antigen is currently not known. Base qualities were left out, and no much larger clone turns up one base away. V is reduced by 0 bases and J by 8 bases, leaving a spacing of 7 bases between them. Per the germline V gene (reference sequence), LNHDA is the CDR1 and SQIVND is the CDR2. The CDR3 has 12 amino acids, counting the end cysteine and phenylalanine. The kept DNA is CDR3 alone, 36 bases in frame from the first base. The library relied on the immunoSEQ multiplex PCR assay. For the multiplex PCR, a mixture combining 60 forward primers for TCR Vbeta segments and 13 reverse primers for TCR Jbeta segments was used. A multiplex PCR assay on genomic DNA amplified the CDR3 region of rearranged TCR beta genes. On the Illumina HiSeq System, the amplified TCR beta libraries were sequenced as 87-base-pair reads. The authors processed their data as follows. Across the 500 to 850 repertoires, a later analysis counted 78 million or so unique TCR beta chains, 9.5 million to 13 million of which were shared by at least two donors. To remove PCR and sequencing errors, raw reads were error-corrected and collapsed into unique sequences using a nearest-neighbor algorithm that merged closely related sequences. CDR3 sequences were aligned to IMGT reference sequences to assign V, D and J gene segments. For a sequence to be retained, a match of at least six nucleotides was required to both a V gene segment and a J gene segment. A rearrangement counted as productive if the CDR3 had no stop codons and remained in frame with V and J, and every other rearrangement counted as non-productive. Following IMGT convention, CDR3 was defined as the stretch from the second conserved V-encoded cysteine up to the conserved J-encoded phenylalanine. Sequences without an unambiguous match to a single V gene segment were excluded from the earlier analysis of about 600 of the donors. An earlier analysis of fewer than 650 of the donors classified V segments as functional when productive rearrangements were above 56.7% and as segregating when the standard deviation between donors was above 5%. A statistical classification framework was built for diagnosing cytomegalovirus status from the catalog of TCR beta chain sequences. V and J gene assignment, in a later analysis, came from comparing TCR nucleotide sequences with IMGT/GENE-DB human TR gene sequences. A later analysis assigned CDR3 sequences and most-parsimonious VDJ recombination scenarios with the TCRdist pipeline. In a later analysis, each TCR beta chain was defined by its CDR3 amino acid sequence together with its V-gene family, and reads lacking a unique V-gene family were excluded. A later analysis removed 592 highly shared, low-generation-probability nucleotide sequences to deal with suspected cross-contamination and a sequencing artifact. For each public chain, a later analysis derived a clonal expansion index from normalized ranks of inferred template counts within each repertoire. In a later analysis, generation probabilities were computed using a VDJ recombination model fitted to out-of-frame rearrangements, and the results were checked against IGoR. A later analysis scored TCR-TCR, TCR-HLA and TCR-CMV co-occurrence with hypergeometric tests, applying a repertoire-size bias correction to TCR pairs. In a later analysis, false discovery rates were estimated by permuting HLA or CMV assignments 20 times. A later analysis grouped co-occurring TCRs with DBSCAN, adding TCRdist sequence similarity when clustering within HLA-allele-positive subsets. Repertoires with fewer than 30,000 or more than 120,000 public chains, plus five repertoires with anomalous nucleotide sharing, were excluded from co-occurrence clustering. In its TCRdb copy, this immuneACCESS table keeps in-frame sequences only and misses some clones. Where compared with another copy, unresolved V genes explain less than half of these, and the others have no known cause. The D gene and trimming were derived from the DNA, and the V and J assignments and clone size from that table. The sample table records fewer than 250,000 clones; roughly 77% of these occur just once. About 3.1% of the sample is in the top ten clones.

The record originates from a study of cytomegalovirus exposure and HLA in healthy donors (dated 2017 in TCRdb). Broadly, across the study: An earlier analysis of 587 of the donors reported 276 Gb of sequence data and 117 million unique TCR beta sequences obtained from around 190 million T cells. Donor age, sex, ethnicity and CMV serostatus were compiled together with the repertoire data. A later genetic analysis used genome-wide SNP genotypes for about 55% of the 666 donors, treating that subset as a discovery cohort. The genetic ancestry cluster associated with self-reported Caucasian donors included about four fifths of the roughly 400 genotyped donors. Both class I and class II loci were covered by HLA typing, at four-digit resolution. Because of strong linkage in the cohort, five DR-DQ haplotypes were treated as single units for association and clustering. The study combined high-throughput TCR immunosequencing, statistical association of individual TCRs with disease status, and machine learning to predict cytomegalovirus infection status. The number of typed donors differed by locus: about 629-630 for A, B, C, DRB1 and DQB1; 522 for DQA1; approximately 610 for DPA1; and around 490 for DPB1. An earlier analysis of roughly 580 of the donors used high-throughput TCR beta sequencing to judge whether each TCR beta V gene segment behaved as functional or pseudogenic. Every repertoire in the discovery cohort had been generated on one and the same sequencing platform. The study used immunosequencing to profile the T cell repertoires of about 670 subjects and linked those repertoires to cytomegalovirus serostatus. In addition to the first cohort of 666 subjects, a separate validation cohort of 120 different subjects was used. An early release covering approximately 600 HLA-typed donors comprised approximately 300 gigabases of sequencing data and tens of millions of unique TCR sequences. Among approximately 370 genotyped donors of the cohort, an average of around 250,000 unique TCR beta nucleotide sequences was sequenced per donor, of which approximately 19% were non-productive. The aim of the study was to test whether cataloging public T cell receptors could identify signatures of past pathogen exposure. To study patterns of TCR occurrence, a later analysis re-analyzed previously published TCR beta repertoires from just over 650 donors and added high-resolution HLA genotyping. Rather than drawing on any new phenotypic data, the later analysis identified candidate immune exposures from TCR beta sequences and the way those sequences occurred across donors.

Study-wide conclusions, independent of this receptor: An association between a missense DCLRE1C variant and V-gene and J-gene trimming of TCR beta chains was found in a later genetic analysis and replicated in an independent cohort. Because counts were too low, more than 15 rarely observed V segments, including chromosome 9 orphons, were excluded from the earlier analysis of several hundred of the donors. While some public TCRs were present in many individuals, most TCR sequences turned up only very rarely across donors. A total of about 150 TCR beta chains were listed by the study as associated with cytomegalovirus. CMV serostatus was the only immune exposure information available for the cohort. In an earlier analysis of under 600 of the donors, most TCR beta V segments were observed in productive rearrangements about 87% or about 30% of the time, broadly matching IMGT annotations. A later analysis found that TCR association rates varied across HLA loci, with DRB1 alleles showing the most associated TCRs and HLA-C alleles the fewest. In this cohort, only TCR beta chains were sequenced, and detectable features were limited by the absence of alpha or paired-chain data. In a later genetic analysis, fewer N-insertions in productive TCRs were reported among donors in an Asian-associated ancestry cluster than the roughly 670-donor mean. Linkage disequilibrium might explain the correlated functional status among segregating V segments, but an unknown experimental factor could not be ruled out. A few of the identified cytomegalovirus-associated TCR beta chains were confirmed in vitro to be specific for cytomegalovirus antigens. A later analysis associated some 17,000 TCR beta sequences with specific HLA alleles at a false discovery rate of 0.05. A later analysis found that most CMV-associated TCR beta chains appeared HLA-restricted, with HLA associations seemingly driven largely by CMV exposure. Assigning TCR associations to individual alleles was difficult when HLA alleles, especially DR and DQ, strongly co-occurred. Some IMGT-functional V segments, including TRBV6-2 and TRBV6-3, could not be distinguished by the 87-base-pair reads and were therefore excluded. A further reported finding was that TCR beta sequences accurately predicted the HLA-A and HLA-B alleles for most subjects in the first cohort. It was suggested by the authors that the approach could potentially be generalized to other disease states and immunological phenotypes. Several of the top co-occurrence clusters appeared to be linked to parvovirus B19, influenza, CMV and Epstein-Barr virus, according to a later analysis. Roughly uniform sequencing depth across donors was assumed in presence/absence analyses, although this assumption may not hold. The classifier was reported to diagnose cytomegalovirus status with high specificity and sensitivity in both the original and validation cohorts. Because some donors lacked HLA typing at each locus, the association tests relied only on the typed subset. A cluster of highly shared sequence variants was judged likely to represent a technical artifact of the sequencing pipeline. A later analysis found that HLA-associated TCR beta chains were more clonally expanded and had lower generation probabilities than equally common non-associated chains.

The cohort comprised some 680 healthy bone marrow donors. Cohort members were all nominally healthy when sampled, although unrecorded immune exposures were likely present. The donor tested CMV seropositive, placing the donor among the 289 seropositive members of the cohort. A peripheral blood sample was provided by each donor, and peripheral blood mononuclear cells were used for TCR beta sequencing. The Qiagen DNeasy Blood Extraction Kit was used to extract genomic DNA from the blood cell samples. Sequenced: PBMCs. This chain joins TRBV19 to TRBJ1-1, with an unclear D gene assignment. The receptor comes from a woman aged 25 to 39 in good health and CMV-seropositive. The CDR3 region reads CASSIEYGEAFF. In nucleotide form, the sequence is TGTGCCAGTAGTATAGAGTACGGGGAAGCTTTCTTT.